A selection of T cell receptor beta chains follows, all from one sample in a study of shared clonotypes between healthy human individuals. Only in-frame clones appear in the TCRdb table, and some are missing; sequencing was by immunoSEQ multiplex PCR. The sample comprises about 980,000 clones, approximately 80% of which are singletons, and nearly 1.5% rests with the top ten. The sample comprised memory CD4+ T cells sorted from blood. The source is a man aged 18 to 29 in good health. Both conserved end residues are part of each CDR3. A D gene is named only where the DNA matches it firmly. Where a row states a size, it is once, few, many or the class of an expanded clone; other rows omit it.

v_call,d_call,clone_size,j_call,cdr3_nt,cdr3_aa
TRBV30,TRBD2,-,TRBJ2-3,TGTGCCTGGACTAAGCGGGGGGGCACAGATACGCAGTATTTT,CAWTKRGGTDTQYF
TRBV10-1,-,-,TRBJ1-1,TGCGCCAGCAGTGGGATAGGGGGAATGGGTGAAGCTTTCTTT,CASSGIGGMGEAFF
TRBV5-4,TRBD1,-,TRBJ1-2,TGTGCCAGCAGCTTGGTTGGACAGGGGGAACGCTATGGCTACACCTTC,CASSLVGQGERYGYTF
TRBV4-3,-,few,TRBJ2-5,TGCGCCAGCAGCCAAGTGTGGGGTTGGGGAGAGACCCAGTACTTC,CASSQVWGWGETQYF
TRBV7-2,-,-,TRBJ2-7,TGTGCCAGCAGCCAGGACTCGAAGGTCCAGCAGTACTTC,CASSQDSKVQQYF
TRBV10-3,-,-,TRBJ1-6,TGTGCCATCAGTGAGTCGCCGGGGGCCGCTAATTCACCCCTCCACTTT,CAISESPGAANSPLHF
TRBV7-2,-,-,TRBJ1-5,TGTGCCAGCAGCTTAGGCGGTGCGGGCAATCAGCCCCAGCATTTT,CASSLGGAGNQPQHF
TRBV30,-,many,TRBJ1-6,TGTGCCTGGAGTGTAGCGGCAGGGCCGGAATCACCCCTCCACTTT,CAWSVAAGPESPLHF
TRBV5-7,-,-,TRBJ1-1,TGTGCCAGCAGCTTGTCACTAGGAGTCACTGAAGCTTTCTTT,CASSLSLGVTEAFF
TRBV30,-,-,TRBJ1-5,TGTGCCTGGAGTAAGGCAGGGTTTAATCAGCCCCAGCATTTT,CAWSKAGFNQPQHF
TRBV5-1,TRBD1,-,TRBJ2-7,TGCGCCAGCAGCCCAGCAGGGGGCAGCTACGAGCAGTACTTC,CASSPAGGSYEQYF
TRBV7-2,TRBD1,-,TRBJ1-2,TGTGCCAGCAGCTTCCGCAGACAGGGGGCAGGTGGCTACACCTTC,CASSFRRQGAGGYTF
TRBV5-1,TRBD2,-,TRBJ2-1,TGCGCCAGCAGCAGAGTTGGACTAGCGGGAGTCGTTATAGCGAACAATGAGCAGTTCTTC,CASSRVGLAGVVIANNEQFF
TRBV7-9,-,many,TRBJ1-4,TGTGCCAGCAGCTTAAAGCCACAGGGTTCTGAAAAACTGTTTTTT,CASSLKPQGSEKLFF
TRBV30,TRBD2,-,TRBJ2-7,TGTGCCTGGAGTGGCGCGGGAGGGTCTAGGTACGAGCAGTACTTC,CAWSGAGGSRYEQYF
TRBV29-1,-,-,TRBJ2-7,TGCAGCGTTGCGGTCAGGCGACTCGCGTACGAGCAGTACTTC,CSVAVRRLAYEQYF